This T cell receptor (beta chain) was recovered during a study of CD8+CD57+ T cells in acquired aplastic anemia. Genomic DNA, the template, was used for profiling of the TCR beta VDJ and CDR3. TCRdb itself ran the reads through MiXCR, one entry per CDR3 protein. The sample consists of about 160,000 distinct CDR3 sequences, about 50% of them appearing once. This clonotype was found many times. Before being chosen for sequencing, patients had shown CD8+CD57+ cell expansion by flow cytometry. The length of the CDR3 is 14 residues. V was cut by 7 bases and J by 4 bases, with 16 bases left in between. CDR1 is SEHNR, CDR2 FQNEAQ, per germline (reference sequence).

The chain employs TRBV7-9 and TRBJ2-5; either TRBD1 or TRBD2 may fit D (5 bases each). This clonotype was obtained from a human donor with aplastic anemia. The sequenced sample was sorted CD4+, CD8+, or CD8+CD57+ T cells (not recorded which) from PBMCs. CDR3 nucleotides: TGTGCCAGCACCCCCCCGGGGCGAGTAGAGACCCAGTACTTC. Protein product: CASTPPGRVETQYF.